These T cell receptor beta chains were read from a single sample in a study of control samples from healthy donors and cancer patients. Measured with immunoSEQ multiplex PCR; TCRdb has only the in-frame clones, and not every one. This sample carries roughly 120,000 clones, more than 75% of them seen once, and the ten largest clones take around 2.5%. The sample comprised blood. Source of these receptors: a woman aged 70-85 years in good health. Each CDR3 is given with its conserved first and last residue. A D gene is named only where the DNA matches it firmly. Clone size appears in some rows only: once, few, many, or a class for an expanded clone.

length | size | J | V | D | DNA | CDR3
15 | NA | TRBJ1-2 | TRBV19 | TRBD1 | TGTGCCAGTAGTAGCCAGGGGGCTACTAACTATGGCTACACCTTC | CASSSQGATNYGYTF
16 | once | TRBJ2-2 | TRBV18 | NA | TGTGCCAGCTCACCCCTCGCTAGCGAATACACCGGGGAGCTGTTTTTT | CASSPLASEYTGELFF
15 | NA | TRBJ2-1 | TRBV4-1 | TRBD2 | TGCGCCAGCAGCCAAGGGACTAGCGGGAGGAATGAGCAGTTCTTC | CASSQGTSGRNEQFF
15 | few | TRBJ1-2 | TRBV4-1 | NA | TGCGCCAGCAGCAAAACCGGGACACCCTACTATGGCTACACCTTC | CASSKTGTPYYGYTF
14 | NA | TRBJ1-2 | TRBV20-1 | NA | TGCAGTGCTAGTACCCGGGCGGAGAACTATGGCTACACCTTC | CSASTRAENYGYTF
12 | once | TRBJ1-4 | TRBV2 | NA | TGTGCCGGGGACATCTACGGTGAAAAACTGTTTTTT | CAGDIYGEKLFF
16 | NA | TRBJ2-1 | TRBV2 | TRBD2 | TGTGCCAGCAGTATAGCGGGGGCCACCTCCTACAATGAGCAGTTCTTC | CASSIAGATSYNEQFF
11 | NA | TRBJ1-1 | TRBV27 | NA | TGTGCCAGCAGTTTTGGAGCTGAAGCTTTCTTT | CASSFGAEAFF
17 | NA | TRBJ1-4 | TRBV5-4 | NA | TGTGCCAGCAGCTTGGGGACGGACCTTTCAACTAATGAAAAACTGTTTTTT | CASSLGTDLSTNEKLFF
14 | NA | TRBJ1-1 | TRBV5-5 | NA | TGTGCCAGCAGCTTGGCCGGGAGGGGAACTGAAGCTTTCTTT | CASSLAGRGTEAFF
13 | NA | TRBJ1-1 | TRBV7-2 | TRBD1 | TGTGCCAGCAGCTCTAGACAGGGGGCTGAAGCTTTCTTT | CASSSRQGAEAFF
14 | NA | TRBJ1-6 | TRBV5-1 | NA | TGCGCCAGCAGCTTGGAAGGGGATGGTTCACCCCTCCACTTT | CASSLEGDGSPLHF
17 | NA | TRBJ2-7 | TRBV5-1 | TRBD2 | TGCGCCAGCAGCCCCCGACTAGCGGGGGTGAGCTTTGGCGAGCAGTACTTC | CASSPRLAGVSFGEQYF
14 | NA | TRBJ2-1 | TRBV7-2 | TRBD1 | TGTGCCAGCAGCTTGACAGGGGGCCGCTATGAGCAGTTCTTC | CASSLTGGRYEQFF
11 | NA | TRBJ1-1 | TRBV2 | TRBD1 | TGTGCCAGCACGACAGGGGAGGATGCTTTCTTT | CASTTGEDAFF
15 | NA | TRBJ2-7 | TRBV3-1/TRBV3-2 | TRBD2 | TGTGCCAGCAGCCAAGGACTAGCGGGAAACTACGAGCAGTACTTC | CASSQGLAGNYEQYF
20 | NA | TRBJ2-2 | TRBV7-3 | TRBD2 | TGTGCCAGCAGCACTCCCTTAGCGGGGGGGCGGCGGCGTGACACCGGGGAGCTGTTTTTT | CASSTPLAGGRRRDTGELFF
14 | NA | TRBJ1-2 | TRBV3-1/TRBV3-2 | NA | TGTGCCAGCAGCCAAGAGGGCCGCCAAGGCGGCTACACCTTC | CASSQEGRQGGYTF
15 | NA | TRBJ1-2 | TRBV7-9 | NA | TGTGCCAGCAGCTTAGGGACAACGAAGAAGTATGGCTACACCTTC | CASSLGTTKKYGYTF
15 | NA | TRBJ1-1 | TRBV18 | NA | TGTGCCAGCTCCGCGCTAAGGGAAGTGAACACTGAAGCTTTCTTT | CASSALREVNTEAFF
16 | NA | TRBJ2-1 | TRBV27 | NA | TGTGCCAGCAGTTTATGGCAGGGACATCACTACAATGAGCAGTTCTTC | CASSLWQGHHYNEQFF
14 | NA | TRBJ2-7 | TRBV2 | NA | TGTGCCAGCAGTGAACAGGGGCTTGAGGACGAGCAGTACTTC | CASSEQGLEDEQYF
12 | NA | TRBJ2-1 | TRBV3-1/TRBV3-2 | NA | TGTGCCAGCAGCCAAGATGTAGATGGGCAGTTCTTC | CASSQDVDGQFF
15 | NA | TRBJ2-1 | TRBV5-4 | NA | TGTGCCAGCAGCTTGGACTGGACAGACCACAATGAGCAGTTCTTC | CASSLDWTDHNEQFF
14 | once | TRBJ2-7 | TRBV11-2 | TRBD1 | TGTGCCAGCAGCTTAGACGGGACAGGGGGTCCATCGCACTTC | CASSLDGTGGPSHF
12 | NA | TRBJ2-1 | TRBV5-4 | NA | TGTGCCAGCAGCTTTAGCAGGAATGAGCAGTTCTTC | CASSFSRNEQFF
15 | once | TRBJ1-6 | TRBV3-1/TRBV3-2 | TRBD1 | TGTGCCAGCAGCCCCACCGGGACAGGGTCTTCACCCCTCCACTTT | CASSPTGTGSSPLHF
15 | NA | TRBJ1-2 | TRBV4-1 | TRBD1 | TGCGCCAGCAGCCAAGGACTGGGACAGGGGAGAGGCTACACCTTC | CASSQGLGQGRGYTF
15 | NA | TRBJ2-2 | TRBV24-1 | NA | TGTGCCACCAGTGATCCGACAGTGAACACCGGGGAGCTGTTTTTT | CATSDPTVNTGELFF
15 | NA | TRBJ2-6 | TRBV2 | NA | TGTGCCAGCAGGTGGGGGAGCTCTGGGGCCAACGTCCTGACTTTC | CASRWGSSGANVLTF
15 | NA | TRBJ1-1 | TRBV11-2 | NA | TGTGCCAGCAGCGGGGGGCCCGGGGCGGGGACTGAAGCTTTCTTT | CASSGGPGAGTEAFF
13 | NA | TRBJ2-3 | TRBV24-1 | NA | TGTGCCACCAGTGATGCAGGCCGGGATACGCAGTATTTT | CATSDAGRDTQYF